This TCR beta chain was observed in a study of CD8 T cells in ankylosing spondylitis. TCRdb fed the 5' RACE reads into MiXCR, producing one record per CDR3 protein. The profile shows fewer than 400,000 distinct CDR3 sequences, around 24% of them singletons. This clonotype appeared a few times. Its antigen is unidentified. General study findings and limits: A TCR beta motif made of about eight highly homologous variants seemed typical of ankylosing spondylitis blood.

The V end lost 6 bases, the J end lost 6 bases, and 14 bases lay between the germline ends. This CDR3 has 13 residues. Germline V gives CDR1 LGHDT, CDR2 YNNKEL (reference sequence). The TCR originated in a male donor with ankylosing spondylitis. The chain uses TRBV3-1 and TRBJ1-1, with TRBD1 as a possible D gene (6 bases). Sequenced sample: blood, either unsorted or a sorted T cell fraction (not recorded which). CDR3 in amino acids: CASSVVQGAEAFF. The CDR3 nucleotides read TGTGCCAGCAGTGTCGTACAGGGAGCTGAAGCTTTCTTT.